A single sample is the source of the 14 T cell receptor beta chains below, sequenced in a study of T cells in women clearing cervical HPV infection. Only in-frame clones appear in the TCRdb table, and some are missing; sequencing was by immunoSEQ multiplex PCR. The sample includes under 20,000 clones. Sequencing used blood buffy coat. These receptors all come from a woman aged 18 to 75 with a cervical HPV16 infection that either progressed to CIN3+ or cleared (not recorded which).

This CDR3 reads CASSLEGGSTDTYTF. CDR3 bases read: TGTGCCAGCAGCTTAGAAGGGGGAAGCACAGATACC. The chain has TRBV7-9 and TRBJ1-2, with a possible D match to TRBD1 (6 bases). The read terminates 3 residues ahead of where the CDR3 ends, so the germline J gene completes it. CDR1 is SEHNR and CDR2 is FQNEAQ in the germline V gene (reference sequence). CDR3 length: 15 amino acids.

As regards this clone: The read gets to within 3 residues of the CDR3 end, and the germline J gene fills in the rest. The chain links TRBV5-6 to TRBJ1-4, with unresolved D. The CDR3 consists of 15 residues. CDR1 is SGHDT and CDR2 is YYEEEE in the germline V gene. The part of the CDR3 DNA that was read is TGTGCCAGCAGCTTGAGGCTGGGCTATAATTCACCA. Its translation: CASSLRLGYNSP. The full CDR3 reads CASSLRLGYNSPLFF.

As for this clone: The read terminates 3 residues before the CDR3 end, so the remaining end is supplied by the germline J gene. The rearrangement uses TRBV7-8 and TRBJ2-1; the D gene is possibly TRBD2 (5 bases). With 1 base removed from V and 3 bases from J, the gap between germline ends came to 10 bases. This CDR3 comprises 15 residues. The germline V gene encodes CDR1 SGHVS and CDR2 FQNEAQ. Incomplete CDR3 DNA: TGTGCCAGCAGCTTAGTCGGGGATGGCTACAATGAG. It codes for CASSLVGDGYNE. The complete CDR3 protein is CASSLVGDGYNEQFF. Full variable domain (remainder filled in from reference TRBV7-8 and TRBJ2-1): GAGVSQSPRYKVAKRGQDVALRCDPISGHVSLFWYQQALGQGPEFLTYFQNEAQLDKSGLPSDRFFAERPEGSVSTLKIQRTQQEDSAVYLCASSLVGDGYNEQFFGPGTRLTVL.

Worth noting for this clone: With the read ending 3 residues before the CDR3 end, the germline J gene is used to fill in that end. The chain uses TRBV6-2 or TRBV6-3 and TRBJ1-1; 9 bases are shared with TRBD1. The germline gives CDR1 MNHEY, CDR2 SVGEGT. This CDR3 is 15 amino acids long. J gave up 3 bases and V 4 bases, and 6 bases lay outside the gene matches. This chain's CDR3 is CASSSLQGADTEAFF. The sequenced CDR3 bases are TGTGCCAGCAGTTCTTTACAGGGGGCGGACACTGAA.

Note on this clone: The read falls 3 residues short of the CDR3 end, and the missing part is taken from the germline J gene. The J gene is TRBJ2-1, the V gene TRBV19, with D uncertain. Germline V gives CDR1 LNHDA, CDR2 SQIVND (reference sequence). The length of the CDR3 is 12 residues. Deletions cut 5 bases from V and 9 bases from J, with 11 bases between. The CDR3 sequence is CASSLQVSEQFF. The DNA read from the CDR3 is TGTGCCAGTAGTTTGCAGGTCTCTGAG.

Points on this clone: The read terminates 3 residues ahead of where the CDR3 ends, so the germline J gene completes it. The rearrangement uses TRBV19 and TRBJ2-4; TRBD1 agrees at 7 bases. There are 13 residues in the CDR3. Per germline, CDR1 LNHDA and CDR2 SQIVND (reference sequence). The CDR3 DNA, read in part, is TGTGCCAGTATGGGGGACAGATTCTATGGT. Translated, it gives CASMGDRFYG. The complete CDR3 sequence is CASMGDRFYGQYF.

Notes on this clone: The missing CDR3 end, 3 residues past where the read stops, is filled in from the germline J gene. The rearrangement links TRBV5-1 to TRBJ1-1; TRBD1 agrees at 10 bases. CDR1 and CDR2 (germline): SGHRS, YFSETQ. Trimming at V came to 3 bases and at J to 0 bases, leaving 8 bases not matched to a gene. The CDR3 consists of 17 residues. The sequenced CDR3 bases are TGCGCCAGCAGCTCGGGAGGGACAGGGGCCGTGAACACTGAA. This sequence encodes CASSSGGTGAVNTE. The full CDR3 protein reads CASSSGGTGAVNTEAFF.

With respect to this clone: The CDR3 end lies 3 residues beyond the end of the read and is filled in from the germline J gene. The rearrangement links TRBV29-1 to TRBJ1-3; D is unresolved. Trimming shortened V by 5 bases and J by 0 bases, and 5 bases separated the two germline ends. CDR1 SQVTM and CDR2 ANQGSEA come from the germline V gene. This CDR3 has 12 amino acids. The sequenced CDR3 bases are TGCAGCGTTAGCAACTCTGGAAACACC. Amino acids: CSVSNSGNT. The full CDR3 protein reads CSVSNSGNTIYF.

CDR3 DNA (partial): TGTGCCAGCAGAACACTCGAAGGGGGAGGAGAGACC. Translating it yields CASRTLEGGGET. The CDR3 reads in full as CASRTLEGGGETQYF. The chain carries TRBV2 and TRBJ2-5; the D call may be TRBD1 or TRBD2 (6 bases each). The read falls 3 residues short of the CDR3 end, and the missing part is taken from the germline J gene. The germline V gene has CDR1 SNHLY and CDR2 FYNNEI. This CDR3 region has 15 residues. V dropped 6 bases and J dropped 4 bases, with 18 bases sitting between them. The full variable domain, completed using reference TRBV2 and TRBJ2-5, is EPEVTQTPSHQVTQMGQEVILRCVPISNHLYFYWYRQILGQKVEFLVSFYNNEISEKSEIFDDQFSVERPDGSNFTLKIRSTKLEDSAMYFCASRTLEGGGETQYFGPGTRLLVL.

By frequency, this clone is hyperexpanded. The read finishes 3 residues shy of the CDR3 end, and the germline J gene is used to complete it. V usage is TRBV6-1 and J usage is TRBJ2-7; TRBD1 is a possible D gene (5 bases). Looked up from germline, CDR1 is MNHNS and CDR2 is SASEGT. V lost 1 base, J lost 0 bases, and 10 bases lay in between. This CDR3 region has 15 residues. CDR3 residues: CASSEEETASYEQYF. The DNA read from the CDR3 is TGTGCCAGCAGTGAAGAGGAGACAGCCTCCTACGAG.

A remark on this clone: The CDR3 end is not reached by the read, which stops 3 residues before it; the germline J gene fills it in. J is TRBJ1-6 and V is TRBV5-5; TRBD1 matches at 7 bases. The CDR3 is 13 amino acids. CDR1 and CDR2 from the germline V gene are SGHKS and YYEKEE (reference sequence). V dropped 4 bases and J dropped 7; count of bases not matched to a gene: 2. The CDR3: CASSPTGNSPLHF. CDR3 bases read: TGTGCCAGCAGCCCGACAGGGAATTCACCC.

To note about this clone: The CDR3 is cut off 3 residues early in the read; its end comes from the germline J gene. The chain combines TRBV27 with TRBJ2-5; D unclear. The germline CDR1 and CDR2 sequences are MNHEY and SMNVEV (reference sequence). With 5 bases removed from V and 5 bases from J, the gap between germline ends came to 12 bases. This CDR3 contains 13 residues. The CDR3 reads CASSRVMEETQYF. CDR3 DNA (partial): TGTGCCAGCAGTAGGGTTATGGAGGAGACC.

To note about this clone: The observed sequence ends 3 residues before the CDR3 terminus, with the missing tail filled in from the germline J gene. The V and J genes are TRBV5-1 and TRBJ2-3, with D perhaps TRBD1 (8 bases). This CDR3 region has 14 residues. Trimming took off 0 bases at V and 5 bases at J, with 10 bases between the two ends. From germline, CDR1 is SGHRS and CDR2 YFSETQ. The covered CDR3 bases are TGCGCCAGCAGCTTGGACAGGGGGGGAGATACG. Its translation: CASSLDRGGDT. Given in full, the CDR3 is CASSLDRGGDTQYF.

Note on this clone: Read coverage stops 3 residues before the CDR3 terminus; the germline J gene supplies the remainder. V usage is TRBV9 and J usage is TRBJ2-7, with a possible D match to TRBD1 (7 bases). Germline V gene sequence: CDR1 SGDLS, CDR2 YYNGEE. With 4 bases removed from V and 0 bases from J, the gap between germline ends came to 17 bases. The CDR3 length is 16 residues. The CDR3 bases that were read are TGTGCCAGCAGCATTAAAAGGGGGGACAGCTCCTACGAG. It codes for CASSIKRGDSSYE. In full, the CDR3 is CASSIKRGDSSYEQYF.